The present entry profiles one TCR beta chain with its context. Its antigen remains unknown. These data are taken from a study of T cells in localized non-small cell lung cancer. Study conclusions and caveats: Compared with tumor, uninvolved adjacent lung displayed greater T cell clonality, ranking highest overall. Multi-region tumor sequencing was not done, so intratumor heterogeneity could not be excluded. Longer overall survival was associated with a higher density of T cells in the blood. In adjacent lung appeared a median around 59 of the top 100 tumor clones.

The assay was immunoSEQ multiplex PCR, and TCRdb's table has in-frame clones only and misses some. This table holds roughly 70,000 clones, 80% to 90% found once. CDR1 and CDR2 from the germline V gene are SNHLY and FYNNEI. This CDR3 has 13 amino acids. V was shortened by 4 bases and J by 3 bases, with 10 bases between the two germline ends. The genes are TRBV2 and TRBJ2-7; a weak D match, TRBD2 (6 bases). This TCR was sampled from a male donor at least 60 years old with stage III squamous cell lung carcinoma. The source was peripheral blood, collected before any cancer treatment. For the CDR3, the DNA is TGTGCCAGCAGTGTGACTAGTGGCTACGAGCAGTACTTC. Its translation: CASSVTSGYEQYF.